A single sample gave rise to the 4 T cell receptor beta chains below, sequenced in a study of cytomegalovirus exposure and HLA in healthy donors. TCRdb's table, derived via immunoSEQ multiplex PCR, lists solely in-frame clones and lacks some. Counted here are under 200,000 clones, roughly nine tenths occurring once; the ten biggest clones make up around 3%. The sequenced sample consisted of PBMCs. These receptors all stem from a woman in her late teens or twenties in good health and CMV-seropositive.

This sequence joins TRBV9 and TRBJ2-3; weak D call: TRBD2 (6 bases). Trimming removed 3 bases at V and 0 bases at J, with 11 bases between. The length of the CDR3 is 15 residues. CDR1 SGDLS and CDR2 YYNGEE come from the germline V gene. The CDR3 nucleotides read TGTGCCAGCAGCGCGCCGACTAGTAGCACAGATACGCAGTATTTT. It yields the protein CASSAPTSSTDTQYF.

V gene TRBV13 combines with J gene TRBJ1-2, with 11 bases identical to TRBD1. CDR3 size: 17 residues. Germline V lookup: CDR1 PRHDT, CDR2 FYEKMQ (reference sequence). V gave up 1 base and J gave up 7 bases; unmatched junction bases: 11. The CDR3 reads CASSLASTGQGAFGYTF. Here the CDR3 DNA reads TGTGCCAGCAGCTTAGCTTCCACCGGACAGGGGGCTTTTGGCTACACCTTC.

The chain joins TRBV6-1 to TRBJ2-1; 10 bases are shared with TRBD2. The CDR3 sequence is 15 residues long. Looked up from germline, CDR1 is MNHNS and CDR2 is SASEGT. V lost 3 bases, J lost 6 bases, and 5 bases stayed unmatched. This CDR3 reads CASSDLAGASNEQFF. CDR3 DNA sequence: TGTGCCAGCAGTGATCTAGCGGGAGCTAGCAATGAGCAGTTCTTC.

The rearrangement uses TRBV6-1 and TRBJ1-6; unclear D gene. Trimming stripped 0 bases from V and 0 bases from J, with 9 bases between. CDR1 and CDR2 from the germline V gene are MNHNS and SASEGT. The CDR3 length is 17 residues. Here the CDR3 reads CASSEAPASSYNSPLHF. The CDR3 coding sequence is TGTGCCAGCAGTGAAGCCCCTGCCAGCTCCTATAATTCACCCCTCCACTTT.